This T cell receptor (beta chain) was retrieved from a study of blood T cell repertoires in COVID-19. Background on the study: Sites in the United States, Italy and Spain provided acute and convalescent COVID-19 samples. PBMCs, B-cell-depleted T cells, or T cells provided the cDNA or gDNA that made up the material.

The table lists this clone with a few counts. Germline CDR1 and CDR2: KGHSH and LQKENI. There are 15 residues in the CDR3. V gave up 0 bases and J gave up 5 bases, with 13 bases separating them. Original processing methods: Counts of nucleated cells, estimated from reference gene primer amplification, were obtained. The table came from immunoSEQ multiplex PCR; TCRdb's copy has only in-frame clones and leaves some out. That table is the source of V, J and clone size, and D and trimming were worked out from the DNA. The sample contains 180,000 or so clones, about 75% of which appear only once. The sequence was obtained from a woman aged 45-60 years with active or convalescent COVID-19. The chain employs TRBV18 and TRBJ1-2, with D unresolved. Sequences were obtained from peripheral blood. CDR3 DNA sequence: TGTGCCAGCTCACCACCTGGTACAGAGGGTTATGGCTACACCTTC. It codes for CASSPPGTEGYGYTF.